This T cell receptor (beta chain) was identified in a study of T cells in Graves' hyperthyroidism and ophthalmopathy. Study-wide points: Ophthalmopathy was separated from stable hyperthyroidism by a 13 V-J model. Expanded thyroid clonotypes (above 0.001) were mostly also found in blood. For ophthalmopathy, model prediction preceded onset by a median roughly 6.5 months.

CDR1 MDHEN and CDR2 SYDVKM come from the germline V gene. The CDR3 loop spans 17 amino acids. V lost 4 bases and J lost 4; bases outside the gene matches: 13. This clonotype was counted many times. Its antigen remains unidentified. There were TCR beta CDR3 regions amplified from RNA transcripts. When the TCR CDR3 underwent first-round RT-PCR, the HTBI primer set was used. TCRdb passed the multiplex PCR reads through MiXCR, listing each CDR3 protein once. This table has nearly 600,000 distinct CDR3 sequences, 13% to 15% appearing once. Each diagnosis was grounded in clinical symptoms, serum thyroxine and TRAb, thyroid ultrasound, and orbital computed tomography.

The TCR was taken from a woman in her late teens or twenties with Graves' ophthalmopathy. The specimen was blood. The chain couples TRBV28 to TRBJ1-2; 9 bases are shared with TRBD1. DNA for the CDR3: TGTGCCAGCAGTTCAGGGACGGCACAGGGGGCGGCCTATGGCTACACCTTC. This encodes CASSSGTAQGAAYGYTF.